This T cell receptor (beta chain) was sequenced during a study of cytomegalovirus exposure and HLA in healthy donors. The PCR made use of 60 Vbeta and 13 Jbeta primers. Original analysis: Later reanalysis found about 78 million unique TCR beta chains, some 10 million of them shared. Sequencing was performed with immunoSEQ multiplex PCR; in TCRdb, only in-frame clones are kept and a portion is missing. V and J calls and clone size are copied from that table; D and trimming were computed from the DNA. This table holds 100,000 or so clones, 60% to 85% found once. Germline CDR1 is SGDLS and CDR2 is YYNGEE. The CDR3 loop spans 14 amino acids. Trimming left V 1 base short and J 6 bases short, with 8 bases between.

Input material: PBMCs. The clonotype was recovered from a young man in good health and CMV-seropositive. The chain employs TRBV9 and TRBJ1-6, with D tentatively TRBD1 (5 bases). The DNA of the CDR3 is TGTGCCAGCAGCGTAAACCAGGGTAATTCACCCCTCCACTTT. Translating it yields CASSVNQGNSPLHF.